Listed below are T cell receptor beta chains from one sample, sequenced in a study of blood T cell repertoires in COVID-19. TCRdb keeps only in-frame clones here, not all; method: immunoSEQ multiplex PCR. Of over 50,000 clones in the sample, roughly 80% were seen once. The specimen was PBMCs or T cells enriched from blood (not recorded which). The receptors derive from a woman aged 40 to 50 with acute COVID-19. Each CDR3 is given with its conserved first and last residue. The order of the fields is J gene, D gene, V gene, clone size, CDR3 DNA, CDR3 protein. The D gene is left open where the match is weak. Clone size is given for some rows only: seen once, a few or many times, or a class if the clone is expanded.

j_call: TRBJ1-5
d_call: TRBD1
v_call: TRBV27
clone_size: NA
cdr3_nt: TGTGCCAGCAGTTCCGGGACAGCTTATAGCAATCAGCCCCAGCATTTT
cdr3_aa: CASSSGTAYSNQPQHF

j_call: TRBJ2-7
d_call: TRBD2
v_call: TRBV10-3
clone_size: few
cdr3_nt: TGTGCCATCACTCCGACTAGCGGGAGGGAAGGATCCTACGAGCAGTACTTC
cdr3_aa: CAITPTSGREGSYEQYF

j_call: TRBJ1-2
d_call: NA
v_call: TRBV15
clone_size: NA
cdr3_nt: TGTGCCACCAGCAGAATCGCCGACCCAAGCGACTATGGCTACACCTTC
cdr3_aa: CATSRIADPSDYGYTF

j_call: TRBJ1-3
d_call: NA
v_call: TRBV28
clone_size: NA
cdr3_nt: TGTGCCAGCAGTTTTGGGGCAGTGGCAAACACCATATATTTT
cdr3_aa: CASSFGAVANTIYF

j_call: TRBJ2-3
d_call: TRBD2
v_call: TRBV5-1
clone_size: NA
cdr3_nt: TGCGCCAGCAGCTTTCCTACTAGCGGGAGTTACACAGATACGCAGTATTTT
cdr3_aa: CASSFPTSGSYTDTQYF

j_call: TRBJ1-1
d_call: TRBD1
v_call: TRBV11-2
clone_size: NA
cdr3_nt: TGTGCCAGCAGCTTAGTAACAGGGGGCGGTTTGGGTATGAACACTGAAGCTTTCTTT
cdr3_aa: CASSLVTGGGLGMNTEAFF

j_call: TRBJ2-7
d_call: NA
v_call: TRBV19
clone_size: NA
cdr3_nt: TGTGCCAGTAGTATCTGGACGGGCGGGGCGTCCTACGAGCAGTACTTC
cdr3_aa: CASSIWTGGASYEQYF

j_call: TRBJ2-2
d_call: NA
v_call: TRBV28
clone_size: NA
cdr3_nt: TGTGCCAGCAGTTTGACCCGTGGACAAACTCCGAACACCGGGGAGCTGTTTTTT
cdr3_aa: CASSLTRGQTPNTGELFF

j_call: TRBJ1-2
d_call: TRBD1
v_call: TRBV28
clone_size: NA
cdr3_nt: TGTGCCAGCACCGATCCACAGGGGCGGCTCTATGGCTACACCTTC
cdr3_aa: CASTDPQGRLYGYTF

j_call: TRBJ2-1
d_call: TRBD2
v_call: TRBV7-2
clone_size: NA
cdr3_nt: TGTGCCAGCAGCCATAGCGGGACTACCTACAATGAGCAGTTCTTC
cdr3_aa: CASSHSGTTYNEQFF

j_call: TRBJ1-1
d_call: NA
v_call: TRBV19
clone_size: NA
cdr3_nt: TGTGCCAGTAAATTCGGGACTGAAGCTTTCTTT
cdr3_aa: CASKFGTEAFF

j_call: TRBJ1-1
d_call: NA
v_call: TRBV3-1/TRBV3-2
clone_size: NA
cdr3_nt: TGTGCCAGCAGGTCGGGGGACACTGAAGCTTTCTTT
cdr3_aa: CASRSGDTEAFF

j_call: TRBJ1-6
d_call: TRBD1
v_call: TRBV5-5
clone_size: NA
cdr3_nt: TGTGCCAGCAGCTTGGGGGACAGGGTGGTATCCTATAATTCACCCCTCCACTTT
cdr3_aa: CASSLGDRVVSYNSPLHF

j_call: TRBJ2-3
d_call: NA
v_call: TRBV14
clone_size: NA
cdr3_nt: TGTGCCAGCAGCCAAGGTGGCGGGGTAGTCACAGATACGCAGTATTTT
cdr3_aa: CASSQGGGVVTDTQYF

j_call: TRBJ1-2
d_call: TRBD1
v_call: TRBV24-1
clone_size: NA
cdr3_nt: TGTGCCACCAGCCCGGGGACAGGGGCCAGTCGCGGGGGCTACACCTTC
cdr3_aa: CATSPGTGASRGGYTF

j_call: TRBJ2-1
d_call: NA
v_call: TRBV12-3/TRBV12-4
clone_size: NA
cdr3_nt: TGTGCCAGCAGTTCCCTGACTGGGGAGCAGTTCTTC
cdr3_aa: CASSSLTGEQFF

j_call: TRBJ2-1
d_call: TRBD1
v_call: TRBV11-2
clone_size: NA
cdr3_nt: TGTGCCAGCAGCTTATTATGGACAGGGAAGAACAATGAGCAGTTCTTC
cdr3_aa: CASSLLWTGKNNEQFF

j_call: TRBJ2-1
d_call: TRBD2
v_call: TRBV9
clone_size: few
cdr3_nt: TGTGCCAGCAGCGTAGGGTTATCTAGCGGGATCTACAATGAGCAGTTCTTC
cdr3_aa: CASSVGLSSGIYNEQFF

j_call: TRBJ1-3
d_call: NA
v_call: TRBV6-5
clone_size: NA
cdr3_nt: TGTGCCAGCAGTTACTCCACAGCCTCTGGAAACACCATATATTTT
cdr3_aa: CASSYSTASGNTIYF

j_call: TRBJ2-6
d_call: TRBD1
v_call: TRBV18
clone_size: once
cdr3_nt: TGTGCCAGCTCACCACGGGGGACAGGGAATATCCTCTCTGGGGCCAACGTCCTGACTTTC
cdr3_aa: CASSPRGTGNILSGANVLTF

j_call: TRBJ1-2
d_call: NA
v_call: TRBV6-1
clone_size: NA
cdr3_nt: TGTGCCAGCAGTGAGCTACGCCTCTATGGCTACACCTTC
cdr3_aa: CASSELRLYGYTF

j_call: TRBJ2-5
d_call: NA
v_call: TRBV19
clone_size: many
cdr3_nt: TGTGCCAGTAGTAGGGACACAGAAGAGACCCAGTACTTC
cdr3_aa: CASSRDTEETQYF

j_call: TRBJ1-3
d_call: NA
v_call: TRBV28
clone_size: NA
cdr3_nt: TGTGCCAGCAGTTTACCCCCCACAGGGTTCGGAAACACCATATATTTT
cdr3_aa: CASSLPPTGFGNTIYF

j_call: TRBJ2-7
d_call: NA
v_call: TRBV7-9
clone_size: NA
cdr3_nt: TGTGCCAGCAGCTTAGCGTACTCCTACGAGCAGTACTTC
cdr3_aa: CASSLAYSYEQYF

j_call: TRBJ2-1
d_call: NA
v_call: TRBV28
clone_size: NA
cdr3_nt: TGTGCCAGCAGTTTTCCCCCAGGACTACAGCAGTTCTTC
cdr3_aa: CASSFPPGLQQFF

j_call: TRBJ2-2
d_call: NA
v_call: TRBV28
clone_size: NA
cdr3_nt: TGTGCCAGCGTTTCTGGGAGCGTGGGCACCGGGGAGCTGTTTTTT
cdr3_aa: CASVSGSVGTGELFF

j_call: TRBJ2-1
d_call: TRBD2
v_call: TRBV27
clone_size: NA
cdr3_nt: TGTGCCAGCAGTCTCCGGTCGGGACGAGTGGGACTAGCGGGAGGTGGTGAGCAGTTCTTC
cdr3_aa: CASSLRSGRVGLAGGGEQFF

j_call: TRBJ2-2
d_call: TRBD2
v_call: TRBV7-8
clone_size: NA
cdr3_nt: TGTGCCAGCAGCCCCCCGGGAGGGATTGCGAACACCGGGGAGCTGTTTTTT
cdr3_aa: CASSPPGGIANTGELFF